This T cell receptor (beta chain) was found in a study of T-cell memory formation after mild COVID-19. Study observations and caveats: Researchers found some responding clones in pre-infection memory, a sign that cross-reactive memory joined. Contracting CD8+ clones were enriched in EMRA, CD4+ mainly in CM and EM.

This clonotype was recorded a few times. Its antigen is currently unknown. TCRdb re-called the 5' RACE reads through MiXCR, storing one row per CDR3 protein. The sample includes 470,000 or so distinct CDR3 sequences, around 27% of them seen just once. Specimen: PBMCs or a T cell subset sorted from them (not recorded which). This TCR came from an adult woman who had mild COVID-19 (a few samples of this study predate the infection). Cell type and time point are not known.

CDR3 in amino acids: CASSGRTVLNTEAFF. CDR3 nucleotides: TGTGCCAGCAGCGGGAGGACAGTTTTGAACACTGAAGCTTTCTTT. V usage is TRBV5-4 and J usage is TRBJ1-1; a weak D match, TRBD1 (6 bases). CDR3 size: 15 residues. The germline CDR1 and CDR2 sequences are SGHNT and YYREEE (reference sequence). Between the trimmed V and J ends, which lost 4 bases and 0 bases, there was a span of 13 bases.